One and the same sample provided the 3 T cell receptor beta chains below, sequenced in a study of long-term antiretroviral therapy in people with HIV. Runs used v3.0 of the immunoSEQ assay and were done at survey level. The method was immunoSEQ multiplex PCR; TCRdb's version includes in-frame clones alone and lacks a portion of them. Seen here are some 31,000 clones, approximately 97% observed once, and the top ten hold just under 3%. The sequencing here drew on unsorted PBMCs, taken 6.9 years after starting antiretroviral therapy. These TCRs come from a young man with HIV.

The chain couples TRBV5-4 to TRBJ1-2; D remains ambiguous. The V end lost 2 bases, the J end lost 4 bases, and 12 bases lay between the germline ends. From germline, CDR1 is SGHNT and CDR2 YYREEE (reference sequence). This CDR3 is built from 14 residues. In DNA, the CDR3 is TGTGCCAGCAGCTTTGAAAGGGAGGGCTATGGCTACACCTTC. Its protein product is CASSFEREGYGYTF.

This clone has just a few counts. This chain connects TRBV12-5 to TRBJ2-1; 8 bases agree with TRBD2. Germline-derived CDR1 and CDR2 are LGHNT and FRNRAP. After removal of 1 base from V and 6 bases from J, the junction contained 2 bases not matched to a gene. The CDR3 sequence is 14 residues long. CDR3 DNA sequence: TGTGCTAGTGGTTTGGGGCTAGCGGGCAATGAGCAGTTCTTC. Its translation: CASGLGLAGNEQFF. The full variable domain, completed using reference TRBV12-5 and TRBJ2-1, is DARVTQTPRHKVTEMGQEVTMRCQPILGHNTVFWYRQTMMQGLELLAYFRNRAPLDDSGMPKDRFSAEMPDATLATLKIQPSEPRDSAVYFCASGLGLAGNEQFFGPGTRLTVL.

The V call is TRBV9, the J call TRBJ1-2, with TRBD1 as a possible D gene (5 bases). Trimming took off 1 base at V and 7 bases at J, with 11 bases between the two ends. Germline V gives CDR1 SGDLS, CDR2 YYNGEE. CDR3 size: 13 residues. The CDR3 protein is CASSVSQGSGYTF. CDR3 coding DNA: TGTGCCAGCAGCGTAAGTCAGGGTTCTGGCTACACCTTC.